One sample yielded the 25 T cell receptor beta chains listed below, sequenced in a study of T cell responses to AZD1222 COVID-19 vaccine. Clones were sequenced by immunoSEQ multiplex PCR, and TCRdb holds only the in-frame ones, with some missing. The sample includes 150,000 to 200,000 clones, 75% to 90% of them seen just once. This sample comprised peripheral blood, obtained 28 days after the second dose of the MenACWY control vaccine. The receptors stem from an adult who received the MenACWY meningococcal vaccine as a control.

The chain combines TRBV12-3 or TRBV12-4 with TRBJ2-7; possible D gene TRBD2, 6 bases. The CDR3 is 13 residues long. Trimming cost V 1 base and J 4 bases, with 8 bases left between them. DNA of the CDR3: TGTGCCAGCAGTTTAGAGGCGGGGTACGAGCAGTACTTC. Amino acid sequence: CASSLEAGYEQYF.

The gene calls are TRBV7-2 and TRBJ2-1, with 8 positions matching TRBD1. The length of the CDR3 is 15 residues. V shed 1 base, J shed 8 bases, and the junction held 7 bases outside the gene matches. In germline, CDR1 is SGHTA, CDR2 FQGNSA. The CDR3 loop is CASSLEGTGADEQFF. The CDR3, as DNA: TGTGCCAGCAGCTTAGAAGGGACAGGCGCAGATGAGCAGTTCTTC.

The chain has TRBV7-8 and TRBJ2-4; 9 bases are a match to TRBD2. The trim removed 4 bases at V and 5 bases at J, leaving 6 bases unmatched. The CDR3 is 15 residues long. Germline loops: CDR1 SGHVS, CDR2 FQNEAQ. CDR3 sequence: CASSWASGIENIQYF. CDR3 sequence (DNA): TGTGCCAGCAGCTGGGCTAGCGGGATCGAAAACATTCAGTACTTC.

The chain is built from TRBV6-2 or TRBV6-3 and TRBJ2-2, with 7 bases fitting TRBD2. With 3 bases clipped from V and 1 base from J, the junction kept 5 bases outside the gene matches. The CDR3 spans 16 residues. The germline gives CDR1 MNHEY, CDR2 SVGEGT. The CDR3, as DNA: TGTGCCAGCAGTTATTTCGGACTAGGGAACACCGGGGAGCTGTTTTTT. As protein: CASSYFGLGNTGELFF.

The chain has TRBV29-1 and TRBJ1-2; 8 bases line up with TRBD1. From germline, CDR1 is SQVTM and CDR2 ANQGSEA. The V gene end was trimmed by 4 bases and the J gene end by 4 bases; junction bases not matched to a gene: 2. The CDR3 consists of 12 residues. The CDR3 reads CSVGQGAYGYTF. The CDR3 bases are TGCAGCGTTGGGCAGGGGGCCTATGGCTACACCTTC.

The rearrangement links TRBV19 to TRBJ2-6, with no clear D. Germline CDR1 reads LNHDA; CDR2 reads SQIVND (reference sequence). V was pared by 7 bases and J by 1 base, with 8 bases between. The CDR3 spans 14 residues. The CDR3 DNA reads as TGTGCCAGTACCCAGCAGTCTGGGGCCAACGTCCTGACTTTC. This codes for CASTQQSGANVLTF. The whole variable domain, filled in from reference TRBV19 and TRBJ2-6, reads DGGITQSPKYLFRKEGQNVTLSCEQNLNHDAMYWYRQDPGQGLRLIYYSQIVNDFQKGDIAEGYSVSREKKESFPLTVTSAQKNPTAFYLCASTQQSGANVLTFGAGSRLTVL.

This clone was detected once. V usage is TRBV4-3 and J usage is TRBJ1-1; the D is unclear. The germline V gene encodes CDR1 LGHNA and CDR2 YSLEER. V was cut by 0 bases and J by 0 bases, with 5 bases left in between. The CDR3 extends over 14 amino acids. CDR3 coding DNA: TGCGCCAGCAGCCAAGAAACACTGAACACTGAAGCTTTCTTT. Amino acids: CASSQETLNTEAFF.

The sample holds one count of this clone. CDR3 in amino acids: CASSPLLLFGLGETQYF. DNA of the CDR3: TGTGCCAGCAGTCCCCTCCTCCTTTTCGGACTGGGAGAGACCCAGTACTTC. This chain connects TRBV28 to TRBJ2-5; D may be TRBD2 (5 bases). V gave up 5 bases and J gave up 4 bases, with 23 bases separating them. Germline loops: CDR1 MDHEN, CDR2 SYDVKM. The CDR3 loop spans 17 amino acids.

The chain carries TRBV9 and TRBJ2-2, with 11 bases fitting TRBD2. CDR3 length: 17 amino acids. V lost 1 base to trimming and J lost 2 bases; unmatched junction nucleotides: 4. The germline CDR1 and CDR2 sequences are SGDLS and YYNGEE. CDR3 protein: CASSVPSGRINTGELFF. CDR3 bases: TGTGCCAGCAGCGTACCTAGCGGGAGGATCAACACCGGGGAGCTGTTTTTT.

The chain carries TRBV5-1 and TRBJ1-3; a weak D match, TRBD1 (5 bases). CDR1 and CDR2 (germline): SGHRS, YFSETQ. V was shortened by 2 bases and J by 4 bases, with 19 bases between the two germline ends. This CDR3 spans 17 amino acids. The CDR3 is CASSLSGGAPGGNTIYF. The CDR3 region has the DNA TGCGCCAGCAGCTTAAGTGGCGGGGCTCCTGGGGGAAACACCATATATTTT.

This clone has a single count. This chain uses TRBV19 with TRBJ2-7; 11 nucleotides align to TRBD1. The germline CDR1 and CDR2 sequences are LNHDA and SQIVND (reference sequence). The CDR3 consists of 15 residues. Trimming took 3 bases from V and 6 from J; bases not matched to a gene: 7. Here the CDR3 reads CASSILAGTGGEQYF. CDR3 DNA: TGTGCCAGTAGTATCCTCGCCGGGACAGGGGGCGAGCAGTACTTC.

The V call is TRBV11-2, the J call TRBJ2-5, with TRBD2 as a possible D gene (6 bases). Trimming took 4 bases from V and 5 from J, leaving 20 bases between them. CDR3 length equals 16 residues. In germline, CDR1 is SGHAT, CDR2 FQNNGV. CDR3 nucleotide sequence: TGTGCCAGCAGCTCAAGGACCCCTGGGAGGAAGGAGACCCAGTACTTC. This codes for CASSSRTPGRKETQYF.

The V call is TRBV19, the J call TRBJ1-6, with D possibly matching TRBD1 (6 bases). CDR1 and CDR2 from the germline V gene are LNHDA and SQIVND (reference sequence). The CDR3 is made up of 16 amino acids. Trimming left V 8 bases short and J 6 bases short, with 20 bases between. The CDR3 DNA sequence: TGTGCCAGTGGGGGCCTACGACCGGATGGTAATTCACCCCTCCACTTT. As protein: CASGGLRPDGNSPLHF.

This chain connects TRBV19 to TRBJ1-2; D unresolved. Trimming pared 3 bases from V and 4 bases from J, leaving 6 bases between. CDR1 LNHDA and CDR2 SQIVND come from the germline V gene (reference sequence). The CDR3 has 12 amino acids. The CDR3 coding sequence is TGTGCCAGTAGTATTAACCTCTATGGCTACACCTTC. Its protein product is CASSINLYGYTF. Complete variable domain (other parts from reference TRBV19 and TRBJ1-2): DGGITQSPKYLFRKEGQNVTLSCEQNLNHDAMYWYRQDPGQGLRLIYYSQIVNDFQKGDIAEGYSVSREKKESFPLTVTSAQKNPTAFYLCASSINLYGYTFGSGTRLTVV.

V is TRBV20-1 and J is TRBJ1-1; D is undetermined. The V gene lost 6 bases and the J gene lost 6 bases, with 11 bases spanning the gap. In germline, CDR1 is DFQATT, CDR2 SNEGSKA (reference sequence). There are 11 residues in the CDR3. DNA for the CDR3: TGCAGTGCCCGGGGTATCGCTGAAGCTTTCTTT. This encodes CSARGIAEAFF.

V usage is TRBV6-5 and J usage is TRBJ1-2; 7 nucleotides align to TRBD1. Trimming removed 4 bases from V and 2 bases from J; junction bases left unmatched: 4. This CDR3 region has 14 residues. Germline values: CDR1 MNHEY, CDR2 SVGAGI. CDR3 loop: CASSLKQGNYGYTF. In DNA form, the CDR3 reads TGTGCCAGCAGTTTAAAACAGGGGAACTATGGCTACACCTTC.

This clone was seen a single time. Here the CDR3 DNA reads TGTGCCAGCAGCTTCATCGGGAGGGCCCCCAATGAGCAGTTCTTC. Translating gives CASSFIGRAPNEQFF. This chain links TRBV7-2 with TRBJ2-1, with 8 bases lining up with TRBD2. Unmatched junction bases numbered 7, after V lost 3 bases and J lost 6 bases. Germline CDR1 reads SGHTA; CDR2 reads FQGNSA. The CDR3 contains 15 residues. Together with reference TRBV7-2 and TRBJ2-1, the CDR3 gives the full variable domain: GAGVSQSPSNKVTEKGKDVELRCDPISGHTALYWYRQSLGQGLEFLIYFQGNSAPDKSGLPSDRFSAERTGGSVSTLTIQRTQQEDSAVYLCASSFIGRAPNEQFFGPGTRLTVL.

V usage is TRBV27 and J usage is TRBJ2-3; possibly TRBD2 for D (7 bases). CDR3 length: 14 amino acids. CDR1 and CDR2 from the germline V gene are MNHEY and SMNVEV (reference sequence). V was pared by 7 bases and J by 2 bases, with 13 bases between. The CDR3 nucleotides are TGTGCCAGCAAGCGGGACACATACACAGATACGCAGTATTTT. It is translated as CASKRDTYTDTQYF.

The genes are TRBV30 and TRBJ1-5; D unclear. There are 13 residues in the CDR3. V was shortened by 2 bases and J by 6 bases, with 11 bases between the two germline ends. The germline V gene encodes CDR1 GTSNPN and CDR2 SVGIG (reference sequence). The CDR3 DNA sequence: TGTGCCTGGAGTACCCGGAAGGTTCAGCCCCAGCATTTT. Its protein product is CAWSTRKVQPQHF.

The chain joins TRBV7-9 to TRBJ2-1; D possibly corresponds to TRBD2 (6 bases). Trimming pared 1 base from V and 6 bases from J, leaving 10 bases between. This CDR3 has 14 residues. Germline V CDR1 and CDR2: SEHNR, FQNEAQ (reference sequence). The CDR3 is CASSLGLALNEQFF. DNA for the CDR3: TGTGCCAGCAGCTTAGGGCTAGCGCTCAATGAGCAGTTCTTC. Variable domain in full (rest from reference TRBV7-9 and TRBJ2-1): DTGVSQNPRHKITKRGQNVTFRCDPISEHNRLYWYRQTLGQGPEFLTYFQNEAQLEKSRLLSDRFSAERPKGSFSTLEIQRTEQGDSAMYLCASSLGLALNEQFFGPGTRLTVL.

The chain is built from TRBV30 and TRBJ1-3; D call uncertain. CDR3 size: 16 residues. Trimming took off 3 bases at V and 0 bases at J, with 15 bases between the two ends. Germline CDR1 and CDR2: GTSNPN and SVGIG (reference sequence). The DNA of the CDR3 is TGTGCCTGGAGCCGAGGACGACCCCTCTCTGGAAACACCATATATTTT. Its translation is CAWSRGRPLSGNTIYF.

The J gene is TRBJ1-1, the V gene TRBV2; 8 bases fit TRBD1. The J segment lost 2 bases and the V segment lost 5 bases, leaving 7 bases of the junction unmatched. Germline V lookup: CDR1 SNHLY, CDR2 FYNNEI. There are 15 residues in the CDR3. In nucleotides, the CDR3 is TGTGCCAGCAGTACGGGACAGGATATCAACACTGAAGCTTTCTTT. Encoded protein: CASSTGQDINTEAFF.

The chain links TRBV12-3 or TRBV12-4 to TRBJ2-1, with a tentative D call TRBD1 (6 bases). The CDR3 extends over 13 amino acids. The V and J ends lost 3 bases and 6 bases respectively, with 9 bases between them. CDR3 loop: CASSFSGANEQFF. CDR3 nucleotide sequence: TGTGCCAGCAGTTTCTCAGGGGCCAATGAGCAGTTCTTC.

The chain recombines TRBV6-6 with TRBJ1-6; possibly TRBD1 for D (6 bases). Per germline, CDR1 MNHNY and CDR2 SVGAGI (reference sequence). The V end lost 5 bases, the J end lost 5 bases, and 13 bases lay between the germline ends. The CDR3 spans 15 residues. CDR3 sequence: CASSGRGEDNSPLHF. CDR3 DNA: TGTGCCAGCAGTGGCAGGGGAGAGGATAATTCACCCCTCCACTTT.

The V call is TRBV10-2, the J call TRBJ1-2; possibly TRBD1 for D (5 bases). Between the trimmed V and J ends, which lost 3 bases and 3 bases, there was a span of 14 bases. The CDR3 has 15 residues. In germline, CDR1 is WSHSY, CDR2 SAAADI. The CDR3 is CASSDQGSADYGYTF. Written as DNA, the CDR3 is TGCGCCAGCAGTGACCAGGGTTCGGCGGACTATGGCTACACCTTC.